This is a list of T cell receptor beta chains from one sample in a study of Ad26.COV2.S vaccination and SARS-CoV-2 variants. Only in-frame clones appear in the TCRdb table, and some are missing; sequencing was by immunoSEQ multiplex PCR. The sample shows about 240,000 clones, roughly 90% of them seen only once. The sample in question was peripheral blood, obtained in a trial of Ad26.COV2.S vaccine versus placebo. The receptors originated from a person between 18 and 65 years old who received the Ad26.COV2.S COVID-19 vaccine or a placebo. Both conserved end residues are part of each CDR3. Fields, in order: J gene, D gene, V gene, clone size, CDR3 protein, CDR3 DNA. D genes are given only for firm matches. Part of the rows lack a size; the others show once, few, many or a class for expanded clones.

>TRBJ1-2|NA|TRBV5-6|few
CASSFGRLDRGYTF
TGTGCCAGCAGCTTTGGACGGTTGGACCGGGGCTACACCTTC
>TRBJ1-4|TRBD1|TRBV7-6|NA
CASSRETGVEKLFF
TGTGCCAGCAGCCGAGAGACAGGGGTTGAAAAACTGTTTTTT
>TRBJ1-2|TRBD1|TRBV28|NA
CASSSPTGEFGYGYTF
TGTGCCAGCAGTTCCCCGACAGGGGAGTTTGGGTATGGCTACACCTTC
>TRBJ1-3|NA|TRBV30|NA
CACSREQGSGNTIYF
TGTGCCTGCTCCAGGGAACAGGGCTCTGGAAACACCATATATTTT
>TRBJ2-7|NA|TRBV7-2|NA
CASSLGDYEQYF
TGTGCCAGCAGCTTAGGAGATTACGAGCAGTACTTC
>TRBJ1-2|TRBD1|TRBV10-2|NA
CASSFGQDYGYTF
TGCGCCAGCAGCTTTGGACAGGACTATGGCTACACCTTC
>TRBJ2-7|TRBD2|TRBV10-3|NA
CAIRLAGESYEQYF
TGTGCCATAAGACTAGCGGGAGAATCCTACGAGCAGTACTTC
>TRBJ2-6|NA|TRBV7-2|NA
CASSLRQSSVLTF
TGTGCCAGCAGCTTAAGACAGTCCTCCGTCCTGACTTTC
>TRBJ2-1|NA|TRBV10-3|NA
CAISVRWPADNEQFF
TGTGCCATCAGTGTTCGGTGGCCGGCCGACAATGAGCAGTTCTTC
>TRBJ2-5|TRBD1|TRBV19|once
CASSGTGQQETQYF
TGTGCCAGTAGTGGGACAGGGCAACAAGAGACCCAGTACTTC
>TRBJ1-5|NA|TRBV19|NA
CASSIVGYSNQPQHF
TGTGCCAGTAGTATAGTAGGGTACAGCAATCAGCCCCAGCATTTT
>TRBJ2-6|TRBD1|TRBV27|once
CGPITGTGGMGVLTF
TGTGGGCCAATTACCGGGACAGGGGGCATGGGCGTCCTGACTTTC
>TRBJ1-6|TRBD1|TRBV6-1|NA
CASSEIRQGAGGLRPLHF
TGTGCCAGCAGTGAAATTCGGCAGGGGGCGGGGGGGTTAAGACCCCTCCACTTT
>TRBJ2-7|NA|TRBV19|few
CASSIVGAYEQYF
TGTGCCAGTAGTATAGTCGGTGCCTACGAGCAGTACTTC
>TRBJ1-1|TRBD1|TRBV19|NA
CASRRDRLSVAEAFF
TGTGCCAGTAGGCGGGACAGGCTTTCCGTGGCTGAAGCTTTCTTT
>TRBJ2-3|NA|TRBV7-8|NA
CASSLVAESTDTQYF
TGTGCCAGCAGCTTAGTAGCAGAAAGCACAGATACGCAGTATTTT
>TRBJ2-5|NA|TRBV7-9|NA
CASSLDWANQETQYF
TGTGCCAGCAGCTTAGATTGGGCCAACCAAGAGACCCAGTACTTC
>TRBJ1-1|NA|TRBV7-2|many
CASSVNTEAFF
TGTGCCAGCAGCGTTAACACTGAAGCTTTCTTT
>TRBJ2-5|NA|TRBV21-1|NA
CASSKNKASGQGETQYF
TGTGCCAGCAGCAAAAACAAAGCTAGCGGCCAAGGGGAGACCCAGTACTTC
>TRBJ1-1|NA|TRBV9|NA
CASSPVVGENTEAFF
TGTGCCAGCAGCCCTGTAGTAGGAGAAAACACTGAAGCTTTCTTT
>TRBJ2-7|NA|TRBV5-1|NA
CASSLEVSYEQYF
TGCGCCAGCAGCTTGGAGGTATCCTACGAGCAGTACTTC
>TRBJ1-1|NA|TRBV6-5|NA
CAIRFGMGTEAFF
TGTGCCATTAGGTTTGGAATGGGCACTGAAGCTTTCTTT
>TRBJ1-4|NA|TRBV19|NA
CASTLRTSATNEKLFF
TGTGCCAGTACTCTCAGGACGTCTGCAACTAATGAAAAACTGTTTTTT
>TRBJ1-2|TRBD1|TRBV5-1|NA
CASSSGQGAANYGYTF
TGCGCCAGCAGCTCAGGACAGGGGGCGGCCAACTATGGCTACACCTTC
>TRBJ2-2|NA|TRBV5-4|NA
CASSLAGTNTGELFF
TGTGCCAGCAGCCTGGCGGGAACGAACACCGGGGAGCTGTTTTTT
>TRBJ2-7|NA|TRBV19|NA
CASSMGQTSYEQYF
TGTGCCAGTAGTATGGGGCAGACCTCCTACGAGCAGTACTTC